The 16 T cell receptor beta chains in this list originate from one sample, sequenced in a study of blood T cell repertoires in COVID-19. Profiling relied on immunoSEQ multiplex PCR, and the TCRdb table lists in-frame clones only, not all of them. Of fewer than 250,000 clones in the sample, 70% to 85% were seen once. The sample consisted of peripheral blood. These receptors originate from a woman aged 45 to 65 with acute or convalescent COVID-19.

The chain couples TRBV28 to TRBJ2-1; D is perhaps TRBD2 (6 bases). CDR1 and CDR2 from the germline V gene are MDHEN and SYDVKM. CDR3 size: 14 residues. V was trimmed by 6 bases and J by 9 bases, leaving 18 bases between them. The CDR3 DNA sequence: TGTGCCAGCAGCATGACTGGCTTGCGGGGTGAGCAGTTCTTC. It yields the protein CASSMTGLRGEQFF.

This clone was picked up a small number of times. The chain recombines TRBV6-5 with TRBJ1-1; 9 bases are a match to TRBD1. Unmatched junction bases numbered 14, after V lost 5 bases and J lost 10 bases. The CDR3 extends over 15 amino acids. Germline-derived CDR1 and CDR2 are MNHEY and SVGAGI. DNA of the CDR3: TGTGCCAGCAGTCCAAACGGGTTACAGGGGGCGAGAGCTTTCTTT. Amino acids: CASSPNGLQGARAFF.

This clone was observed once. This chain connects TRBV18 to TRBJ2-7; maybe TRBD1 (6 bases). Germline V CDR1 and CDR2: KGHSH, LQKENI. The CDR3 extends over 16 amino acids. V was shortened by 2 bases and J by 4 bases, with 18 bases between the two germline ends. In DNA form, the CDR3 reads TGTGCCAGCTCACCAAAAAGGGTACAGGGAATGTACGAGCAGTACTTC. Amino acid sequence: CASSPKRVQGMYEQYF. The full variable domain, in which reference TRBV18 and TRBJ2-7 provide the parts outside the CDR3, is NAGVMQNPRHLVRRRGQEARLRCSPMKGHSHVYWYRQLPEEGLKFMVYLQKENIIDESGMPKERFSAEFPKEGPSILRIQQVVRGDSAAYFCASSPKRVQGMYEQYFGPGTRLTVT.

This clone has more than one count but fewer than ten. The rearrangement links TRBV29-1 to TRBJ1-2; D uncertain. Germline V CDR1 and CDR2: SQVTM, ANQGSEA. This CDR3 comprises 11 residues. CDR3 nucleotides: TGCGGAGAACGAACTAACTATGGCTACACCTTC. This codes for CGERTNYGYTF.

In this sample, this clone turned up once. V gene TRBV30 combines with J gene TRBJ1-1; D call uncertain. This CDR3 is 14 amino acids long. V lost 3 bases and J lost 0, with 11 bases in between. Germline lookup yields CDR1 GTSNPN and CDR2 SVGIG (reference sequence). In nucleotides, the CDR3 is TGTGCCTGGAGACCCCCCGGAGTGAACACTGAAGCTTTCTTT. This sequence encodes CAWRPPGVNTEAFF.

The V and J genes are TRBV7-8 and TRBJ2-6; 12 nucleotides line up with TRBD1. With V trimmed by 2 bases and J by 0 bases, 5 bases remained unmatched. The length of the CDR3 is 19 residues. CDR1 is SGHVS, CDR2 FQNEAQ, per germline. CDR3 in DNA: TGTGCCAGCAGCTTAATGGGACAGGGGGCGGGCTCTGGGGCCAACGTCCTGACTTTC. Translating it yields CASSLMGQGAGSGANVLTF.

This chain links TRBV24-1 with TRBJ2-2; D is unresolved. The CDR3 runs 15 residues. Between the trimmed V and J ends, which lost 0 bases and 3 bases, there was a span of 7 bases. Germline CDR1 and CDR2: KGHDR and SFDVKD. Written as DNA, the CDR3 is TGTGCCACCAGTGATTTGCAGGTGGACACCGGGGAGCTGTTTTTT. Translated: CATSDLQVDTGELFF.

This chain uses TRBV15 with TRBJ2-3, with D possibly being TRBD2 (6 bases). Trimming stripped 3 bases from V and 6 bases from J, with 13 bases between. The V gene's germline CDR1 is LNHNV and CDR2 YYDKDF (reference sequence). CDR3 length: 14 amino acids. The chain's CDR3 is CATSRLNGGDTQYF. The CDR3 DNA reads as TGTGCCACCAGCAGGCTCAATGGGGGGGATACGCAGTATTTT.

This rearrangement joins TRBV7-2 to TRBJ2-7; 7 bases line up with TRBD2. The CDR3 contains 13 residues. Germline trimming cut 2 bases from V and 5 bases from J; bases unmatched to any gene: 3. The V gene's germline CDR1 is SGHTA and CDR2 FQGNSA. The CDR3 DNA sequence: TGTGCCAGCAGCTTACGGGGGGAGAACGAGCAGTACTTC. Encoded protein: CASSLRGENEQYF. Supplemented by reference TRBV7-2 and TRBJ2-7, the full variable domain reads GAGVSQSPSNKVTEKGKDVELRCDPISGHTALYWYRQSLGQGLEFLIYFQGNSAPDKSGLPSDRFSAERTGGSVSTLTIQRTQQEDSAVYLCASSLRGENEQYFGPGTRLTVT.

This sequence joins TRBV3-1 (or the pseudogene TRBV3-2) and TRBJ2-7; 8 bases match TRBD2. V lost 0 bases, J lost 5 bases, and 6 bases stayed unmatched. CDR1 is LGHDT and CDR2 is YNNKEL in the germline V gene (reference sequence). The CDR3 is 15 amino acids. The CDR3 loop reads CASSQESGGPNEQYF. CDR3 in DNA: TGTGCCAGCAGCCAAGAATCGGGAGGGCCTAACGAGCAGTACTTC.

The chain employs TRBV19 and TRBJ1-5; D is perhaps TRBD1 (5 bases). The V and J ends lost 5 bases and 9 bases respectively, with 17 bases between them. Germline V gene lookup returns CDR1 LNHDA and CDR2 SQIVND (reference sequence). This CDR3 is built from 14 residues. CDR3 nucleotide sequence: TGTGCCAGTAGTTTGGGAGGGGAATCGCGGCCCCAGCATTTT. Protein product: CASSLGGESRPQHF.

The rearrangement links TRBV27 to TRBJ2-1; D is perhaps TRBD2 (6 bases). This CDR3 contains 16 residues. V was clipped by 6 bases and J by 1 base, with 16 bases between them. Germline V gene sequence: CDR1 MNHEY, CDR2 SMNVEV (reference sequence). CDR3 protein: CASSLRAGFSYNEQFF. In DNA form, the CDR3 reads TGTGCCAGCAGCCTACGTGCGGGGTTTTCCTACAATGAGCAGTTCTTC.

The chain uses TRBV5-6 and TRBJ1-2, with 10 nucleotides matching TRBD1. CDR1 and CDR2 from the germline V gene are SGHDT and YYEEEE. V lost 2 bases and J lost 6; bases outside the gene matches: 7. The CDR3 covers 15 residues. Here the CDR3 DNA reads TGTGCCAGCAGCTTCGACAGGGGGCGGTTAGATGGCTACACCTTC. Encoded protein: CASSFDRGRLDGYTF.

The rearrangement links TRBV5-4 to TRBJ1-2, with D perhaps matching TRBD1 (5 bases). The CDR3 is 15 residues long. V lost 4 bases, J lost 8 bases, and 21 bases lay in between. The germline gives CDR1 SGHNT, CDR2 YYREEE (reference sequence). The CDR3 here is CASSPVEGYFGGYTF. In DNA form, the CDR3 reads TGTGCCAGCAGCCCAGTGGAGGGGTATTTCGGGGGCTACACCTTC.

The rearrangement uses TRBV19 and TRBJ1-5; 12 positions agree with TRBD1. CDR1 LNHDA and CDR2 SQIVND come from the germline V gene (reference sequence). The CDR3 is made up of 15 amino acids. Unmatched junction bases numbered 3, after V lost 3 bases and J lost 6 bases. The CDR3: CASSIGTGGGQPQHF. The CDR3 coding sequence is TGTGCCAGTAGTATTGGGACAGGGGGCGGTCAGCCCCAGCATTTT.

The chain carries TRBV28 and TRBJ1-3; D call uncertain. With 5 bases removed from V and 3 bases from J, the gap between germline ends came to 14 bases. There are 15 residues in the CDR3. Germline lookup yields CDR1 MDHEN and CDR2 SYDVKM. CDR3 amino acids: CASSATRVDGNTIYF. CDR3 sequence (DNA): TGTGCCAGCAGTGCTACTAGGGTCGATGGAAACACCATATATTTT.